Each of the 16 T cell receptor beta chains below was sequenced from the same sample in a study of blood T cells in healthy people across ages. A second roughly 6 to 12 cycle PCR used barcoded and J-beta primers. A single record per CDR3 protein comes from TCRdb applying MiXCR to the 5' RACE reads. The sample includes under 700,000 distinct CDR3 sequences, around 24% of them seen just once. The same specimen was also included in a second study, on T cells of mothers and their children.

The sequencing sample was made of blood. All receptors derive from a boy under 18 in good health.

This chain links TRBV27 with TRBJ2-1; 10 bases agree with TRBD1. The end of the DNA is better explained by TRBJ2-7, so the J call may be wrong. The CDR3 is 15 amino acids. Germline CDR1 is MNHEY and CDR2 is SMNVEV (reference sequence). CDR3 residues: CASSLSGTGDYEQYF. CDR3 nucleotide sequence: TGTGCCAGCAGTTTGTCCGGGACAGGGGACTACGAGCAGTACTTC.

This clonotype came up a few times. The chain has TRBV7-9 and TRBJ1-6, with D hard to call. The V end lost 2 bases, the J end lost 10 bases, and 6 bases lay between the germline ends. The CDR3 runs to 12 residues. Germline-derived CDR1 and CDR2 are SEHNR and FQNEAQ (reference sequence). CDR3 amino acids: CASSLLESPLHF. Here the CDR3 DNA reads TGTGCCAGCAGCTTACTGGAATCACCCCTCCACTTT. Complete variable domain (other parts from reference TRBV7-9 and TRBJ1-6): DTGVSQNPRHKITKRGQNVTFRCDPISEHNRLYWYRQTLGQGPEFLTYFQNEAQLEKSRLLSDRFSAERPKGSFSTLEIQRTEQGDSAMYLCASSLLESPLHFGNGTRLTVT.

The gene calls are TRBV6-5 and TRBJ2-1; 7 nucleotides agree with TRBD2. Germline V gene lookup returns CDR1 MNHEY and CDR2 SVGAGI. The CDR3 covers 14 residues. After removal of 2 bases from V and 5 bases from J, the junction contained 3 bases not matched to a gene. DNA for the CDR3: TGTGCCAGCAGTTACGGGACTACTCACAATGAGCAGTTCTTC. Encoded protein: CASSYGTTHNEQFF.

This clonotype was recorded a few times. This chain links TRBV27 with TRBJ2-1; TRBD2 matches 9 bases. V dropped 0 bases and J dropped 4; count of bases not matched to a gene: 4. The germline gives CDR1 MNHEY, CDR2 SMNVEV (reference sequence). The CDR3 spans 16 residues. In DNA, the CDR3 is TGTGCCAGCAGTTTATCGCTAGCGGGGAATTACAATGAGCAGTTCTTC. The encoded protein is CASSLSLAGNYNEQFF.

This clonotype was counted a few times. The chain is built from TRBV27 and TRBJ2-7, with D possibly matching TRBD1 (6 bases). V was cut by 10 bases and J by 7 bases, with 32 bases left in between. Germline V gene sequence: CDR1 MNHEY, CDR2 SMNVEV (reference sequence). This CDR3 has 17 residues. The CDR3, as DNA: TGTGCCACCAACGGCGACGGTCTCCCACAGGGCCGCTGGGAGCAGTACTTC. Protein: CATNGDGLPQGRWEQYF.

V gene TRBV29-1 combines with J gene TRBJ2-7, with D tentatively TRBD2 (6 bases). V gave up 0 bases and J gave up 5 bases, with 20 bases separating them. Germline lookup yields CDR1 SQVTM and CDR2 ANQGSEA. The CDR3 length is 16 residues. Here the CDR3 reads CSVEDQGGPRPNEQYF. The CDR3 nucleotides read TGCAGCGTTGAAGATCAGGGAGGCCCCCGGCCTAACGAGCAGTACTTC.

The chain employs TRBV4-2 and TRBJ2-2; TRBD2 matches 7 bases. Germline lookup yields CDR1 LGHNA and CDR2 YNFKEQ. This CDR3 has 16 amino acids. V shed 3 bases and J 1 base; nucleotides not matched to a gene: 5. CDR3 in amino acids: CASSQGRGLNTGELFF. The CDR3 DNA is TGTGCCAGCAGCCAGGGGAGGGGCCTGAACACCGGGGAGCTGTTTTTT.

This clonotype was observed a handful of times. This chain joins TRBV5-1 and TRBJ2-5, with unresolved D. CDR1 is SGHRS, CDR2 YFSETQ, per germline. This CDR3 comprises 15 residues. V was pared by 0 bases and J by 1 base, with 10 bases between. This chain's CDR3 is CASSLAAGFQETQYF. The CDR3 region has the DNA TGCGCCAGCAGCTTGGCCGCTGGGTTCCAAGAGACCCAGTACTTC.

This chain links TRBV20-1 with TRBJ1-2; D perhaps matches TRBD1 (6 bases). This CDR3 spans 13 amino acids. The V and J ends lost 8 bases and 7 bases respectively, with 20 bases between them. Germline V gives CDR1 DFQATT, CDR2 SNEGSKA (reference sequence). This chain's CDR3 is CSRRGVIDLGYTF. The CDR3 nucleotides are TGCAGTAGGAGGGGGGTGATAGACCTTGGCTACACCTTC.

This clonotype has a handful of counts. The gene calls are TRBV20-1 and TRBJ2-7; D not resolved. CDR3 length equals 11 residues. CDR1 is DFQATT and CDR2 is SNEGSKA in the germline V gene (reference sequence). V lost 6 bases, J lost 6 bases, and 12 bases lay in between. The CDR3 spells CSARWGIEQYF. The CDR3 DNA is TGCAGTGCCAGATGGGGAATCGAGCAGTACTTC.

This chain joins TRBV7-8 and TRBJ2-1, with D unclear. Trimming shortened V by 1 base and J by 8 bases, and 6 bases separated the two germline ends. CDR1 is SGHVS, CDR2 FQNEAQ, per germline. The CDR3 is 12 amino acids. CDR3 DNA sequence: TGTGCCAGCAGCTTAGGATTCGATGAGCAGTTCTTC. Protein: CASSLGFDEQFF.

This clonotype was seen a few times. This chain joins TRBV9 and TRBJ2-1; a weak D match, TRBD1 (6 bases). The CDR3 covers 16 residues. Trimming took 0 bases from V and 2 from J, leaving 12 bases between them. Germline V lookup: CDR1 SGDLS, CDR2 YYNGEE. The CDR3 here is CASSVGGQGPYNEQFF. The CDR3 coding sequence is TGTGCCAGCAGCGTAGGGGGGCAGGGGCCCTACAATGAGCAGTTCTTC.

J is TRBJ2-6 and V is TRBV6-2 or TRBV6-3; tentative D call: TRBD2 (5 bases). Germline V gene sequence: CDR1 MNHEY, CDR2 SVGEGT. V lost 6 bases and J lost 3, with 9 bases in between. This CDR3 spans 14 amino acids. CDR3 sequence (DNA): TGTGCCAGCAGGCCGGGAAGTGGGGCCAACGTCCTGACTTTC. It is translated as CASRPGSGANVLTF.

This clonotype was counted ten times or more. The chain uses TRBV15 and TRBJ2-5; D is uncertain. The J call may not be correct, given that the DNA end is closer to TRBJ2-1. There are 14 residues in the CDR3. Germline-derived CDR1 and CDR2 are LNHNV and YYDKDF (reference sequence). The CDR3 loop reads CATSVELMLNEQFF. CDR3 coding DNA: TGTGCCACCAGTGTGGAACTCATGTTGAATGAGCAGTTCTTC.

This rearrangement joins TRBV20-1 to TRBJ2-1, with TRBD2 matching 15 bases. Per the germline V gene, CDR1 is DFQATT and CDR2 is SNEGSKA (reference sequence). The CDR3 covers 18 residues. V was clipped by 2 bases and J by 4 bases; unmatched bases: 9. As DNA, the CDR3 is TGCAGTGCTAGAAGTCCTGGACTAGCGGGAGGGGGGTACAATGAGCAGTTCTTC. This codes for CSARSPGLAGGGYNEQFF.

This clonotype was detected a few times. The CDR3 loop is CASSWQTNTEAFF. The CDR3 region has the DNA TGTGCCAGCAGTTGGCAGACGAACACTGAAGCTTTCTTT. This chain joins TRBV6-6 and TRBJ1-1; D unclear. Germline V gives CDR1 MNHNY, CDR2 SVGAGI (reference sequence). The CDR3 spans 13 residues. V was cut by 4 bases and J by 1 base, with 7 bases left in between.